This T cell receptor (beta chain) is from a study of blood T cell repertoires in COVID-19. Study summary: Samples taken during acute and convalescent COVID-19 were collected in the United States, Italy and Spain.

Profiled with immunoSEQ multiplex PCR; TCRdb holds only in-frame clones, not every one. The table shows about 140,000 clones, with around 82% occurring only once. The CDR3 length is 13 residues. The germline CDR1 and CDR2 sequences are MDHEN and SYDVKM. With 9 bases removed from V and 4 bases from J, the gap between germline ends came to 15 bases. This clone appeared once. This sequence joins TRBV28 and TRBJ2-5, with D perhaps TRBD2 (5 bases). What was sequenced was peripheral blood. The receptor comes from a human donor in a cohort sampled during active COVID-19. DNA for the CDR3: TGTGCCAGTCAGAGAGGGCCTGGAGAGACCCAGTACTTC. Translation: CASQRGPGETQYF.